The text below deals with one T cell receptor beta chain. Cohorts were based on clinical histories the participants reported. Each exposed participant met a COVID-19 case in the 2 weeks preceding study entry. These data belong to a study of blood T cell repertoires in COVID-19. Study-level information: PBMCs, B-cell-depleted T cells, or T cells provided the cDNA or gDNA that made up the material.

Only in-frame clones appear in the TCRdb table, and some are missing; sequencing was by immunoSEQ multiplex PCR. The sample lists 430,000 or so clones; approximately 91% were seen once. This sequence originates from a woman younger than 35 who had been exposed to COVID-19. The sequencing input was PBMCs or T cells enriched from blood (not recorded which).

The CDR3 is CASSPTSALSSYEQYF. CDR3 coding DNA: TGTGCCAGCAGCCCTACTAGCGCCTTAAGCTCCTACGAGCAGTACTTC. The chain uses TRBV7-2 and TRBJ2-7; the match to TRBD2 covers 7 bases. V trimming: 5 bases; J trimming: 0 bases; junction bases outside the gene matches: 10. Germline values: CDR1 SGHTA, CDR2 FQGNSA. The CDR3 is made up of 16 amino acids.